A single sample gave rise to the 32 T cell receptor beta chains below, sequenced in a study of CD8+CD57+ T cells in acquired aplastic anemia. Both TCR beta VDJ combination and CDR3 sequence profiling were carried out. Genomic DNA was the template for this profiling. TCRdb reprocessed the reads with MiXCR, giving one entry per CDR3 protein. Among about 190,000 distinct CDR3 sequences listed, 50% to 75% were seen once. Sequences were obtained from sorted CD4+, CD8+, or CD8+CD57+ T cells (not recorded which) from PBMCs. These receptors all stem from a human donor with severe aplastic anemia or a healthy control (not recorded which).

In the case of this clonotype: Germline is not matched at one junction end, which may reflect a read error. The gene calls are TRBV5-1 and TRBJ2-3, with 10 bases lining up with TRBD1. This CDR3 has 15 residues. The germline gives CDR1 SGHRS, CDR2 YFSETQ. The CDR3 loop is CASSSTGGESDTQYF. The CDR3 DNA is TGTGCCAGCAGCTCGACAGGGGGCGAGTCGGATACGCAGTATTTT.

V gene TRBV20-1 combines with J gene TRBJ1-6; D ambiguous. V dropped 3 bases and J dropped 7 bases, with 7 bases sitting between them. The V gene's germline CDR1 is DFQATT and CDR2 SNEGSKA (reference sequence). The CDR3 loop spans 12 amino acids. CDR3 nucleotide sequence: TGCAGTGCTAGTCTGGTAAATTCACCCCTCCACTTT. This translates into CSASLVNSPLHF.

This clonotype was found once. V and J are TRBV19 and TRBJ1-1; D might be TRBD1 (6 bases). Germline V gene sequence: CDR1 LNHDA, CDR2 SQIVND (reference sequence). The CDR3 is made up of 13 amino acids. Trimming took off 6 bases at V and 5 bases at J, with 13 bases between the two ends. The CDR3 here is CASRQGTGTEAFF. CDR3 DNA sequence: TGTGCCAGTAGGCAGGGGACGGGGACTGAAGCTTTCTTT.

In this sample, this clonotype turned up many times. The chain couples TRBV20-1 to TRBJ1-1; 7 bases line up with TRBD1. Trimming took 4 bases from V and 9 from J; bases not matched to a gene: 14. CDR1 is DFQATT, CDR2 SNEGSKA, per germline (reference sequence). The CDR3 contains 14 residues. CDR3: CSAKPMTGMVQAFF. CDR3 sequence (DNA): TGCAGTGCTAAACCGATGACAGGGATGGTCCAAGCTTTCTTT.

As for this clonotype: Germline and junction disagree at one end, which may indicate a read error. CDR3 loop: CASSLSSGGVYEQYF. Written as DNA, the CDR3 is TGCGCCAGCAGCTTGTCTAGCGGGGGGGTCTACGAGCAGTACTTC. The gene calls are TRBV5-5 and TRBJ2-7, with TRBD2 identical over 12 bases. CDR3 length: 15 amino acids. Germline V gene sequence: CDR1 SGHKS, CDR2 YYEKEE (reference sequence).

In this sample, this clonotype turned up many times. The gene calls are TRBV2 and TRBJ1-6; D uncertain. Germline CDR1 is SNHLY and CDR2 is FYNNEI. This CDR3 is 16 amino acids long. Trimming shortened V by 2 bases and J by 4 bases, and 12 bases separated the two germline ends. The CDR3 DNA sequence: TGTGCCAGCAGTGAAATTGGGATTGGGTATAATTCACCCCTCCACTTT. Protein product: CASSEIGIGYNSPLHF.

J is TRBJ1-6 and V is TRBV7-2; D is uncertain. V lost 5 bases to trimming and J lost 6 bases, with 11 bases between them. This CDR3 contains 14 residues. The V gene's germline CDR1 is SGHTA and CDR2 FQGNSA. CDR3 sequence (DNA): TGTGCCAGCAGCGTACGGGTTTCTAATTCACCCCTCCACTTT. Translated, it gives CASSVRVSNSPLHF.

V is TRBV7-2 and J is TRBJ2-5; TRBD1 is a possible D gene (5 bases). Trimming pared 2 bases from V and 2 bases from J, leaving 9 bases between. This CDR3 contains 14 residues. Germline lookup yields CDR1 SGHTA and CDR2 FQGNSA. The CDR3 here is CASSLRQLQETQYF. The CDR3 region has the DNA TGTGCCAGCAGCTTACGACAGCTTCAAGAGACCCAGTACTTC.

The V gene is TRBV15, the J gene TRBJ2-2; no clear D gene. This CDR3 contains 13 residues. V lost 3 bases and J lost 6, with 8 bases in between. CDR1 is LNHNV and CDR2 is YYDKDF in the germline V gene (reference sequence). CDR3 amino acids: CATSSARSGELFF. The CDR3 DNA follows: TGTGCCACCAGCAGCGCCCGCTCCGGGGAGCTGTTTTTT.

J is TRBJ2-1 and V is TRBV2; 9 bases are shared with TRBD1. The CDR3 spans 14 residues. CDR1 is SNHLY and CDR2 is FYNNEI in the germline V gene. The J segment lost 8 bases and the V segment lost 7 bases, leaving 9 bases of the junction unmatched. This chain's CDR3 is CASKEETGGDEQFF. For the CDR3, the DNA is TGTGCCAGCAAAGAGGAGACAGGGGGAGATGAGCAGTTCTTC.

The table lists this clonotype with a few counts. CDR3 nucleotides: TGTGCCCCTAAGTCCAGGGCATCGAACTATGGCTACACCTTC. Protein: CAPKSRASNYGYTF. J is TRBJ1-2 and V is TRBV19, with TRBD1 as a possible D gene (5 bases). V lost 11 bases and J lost 2, with 18 bases in between. Germline V gene sequence: CDR1 LNHDA, CDR2 SQIVND (reference sequence). The CDR3 has 14 residues.

The gene calls are TRBV7-3 and TRBJ2-7, with a weak D call TRBD1 (5 bases). Germline V gives CDR1 SGHTA, CDR2 FQGTGA. The CDR3 covers 13 residues. Trimming pared 5 bases from V and 3 bases from J, leaving 11 bases between. The CDR3 DNA sequence: TGTGCCAGCAGCGACCGACAGAACTACGAGCAGTACTTC. This codes for CASSDRQNYEQYF.

This clonotype has ten or more counts. The chain couples TRBV4-2 to TRBJ1-6; unclear D gene. CDR3 length: 13 amino acids. The germline gives CDR1 LGHNA, CDR2 YNFKEQ. Trimming cost V 0 bases and J 9 bases, with 6 bases left between them. This CDR3 reads CASSQDALSPLHF. The CDR3 DNA reads TGTGCCAGCAGCCAAGATGCCCTTTCACCCCTCCACTTT.

There are many counts of this clonotype. The genes are TRBV6-1 and TRBJ2-7; tentatively, D is TRBD2 (6 bases). Germline V lookup: CDR1 MNHNS, CDR2 SASEGT. The length of the CDR3 is 12 residues. The ends were cut back, 11 bases at V and 9 bases at J, with 20 bases in the middle. Here the CDR3 reads CAVQSGRLVQYF. The CDR3 bases are TGTGCCGTACAATCAGGGAGGCTTGTGCAGTACTTC.

The chain is built from TRBV20-1 and TRBJ1-2, with 10 bases lining up with TRBD1. V trimming: 6 bases; J trimming: 4 bases; junction bases outside the gene matches: 2. Looked up from germline, CDR1 is DFQATT and CDR2 is SNEGSKA (reference sequence). CDR3 size: 12 residues. The CDR3 protein is CSARTGGYGYTF. In DNA, the CDR3 is TGCAGTGCGAGGACAGGGGGCTATGGCTACACCTTC.

Ten or more counts support this clonotype. The chain has TRBV6-5 and TRBJ2-5; TRBD2 matches at 7 bases. The junction had 8 bases not matched to a gene; V was cut back by 2 bases and J by 5 bases. Germline CDR1 and CDR2: MNHEY and SVGAGI. The CDR3 has 15 residues. CDR3 bases: TGTGCCAGCAGTTACGGAACCCGGCGGGGGGAGACCCAGTACTTC. Protein product: CASSYGTRRGETQYF.

This chain joins TRBV2 and TRBJ1-5; no definite D call. The CDR3 runs 11 residues. Germline V gene data show CDR1 as SNHLY and CDR2 as FYNNEI. Trimming left V 7 bases short and J 12 bases short, with 13 bases between. The CDR3 reads CASKEGIRQHF. The CDR3 nucleotides are TGTGCCAGCAAGGAAGGGATACGCCAGCATTTT.

The chain recombines TRBV27 with TRBJ1-1, with TRBD1 as a possible D gene (6 bases). CDR1 and CDR2 from the germline V gene are MNHEY and SMNVEV (reference sequence). The V and J ends lost 5 bases and 3 bases respectively, with 13 bases between them. This CDR3 region has 14 residues. The CDR3 DNA reads TGTGCCAGCAGTCCGGGACACGTCTACACTGAAGCTTTCTTT. Protein sequence: CASSPGHVYTEAFF.

The rearrangement uses TRBV7-3 and TRBJ2-1; 8 positions match TRBD1. CDR3 length: 15 residues. Unmatched junction bases numbered 15, after V lost 9 bases and J lost 8 bases. Per the germline V gene, CDR1 is SGHTA and CDR2 is FQGTGA. CDR3 region: CASSLTTGQEDEQFF. The CDR3, as DNA: TGTGCCAGTAGCCTAACGACGGGACAGGAGGATGAGCAGTTCTTC.

The chain combines TRBV15 with TRBJ1-5; D ambiguous. V gave up 1 base and J gave up 2 bases, with 6 bases separating them. The CDR3 length is 14 residues. Germline assignment: CDR1 LNHNV and CDR2 YYDKDF (reference sequence). The CDR3 DNA reads TGTGCCACCAGCAGAGTAGAAGGCAATCAGCCCCAGCATTTT. It codes for CATSRVEGNQPQHF.

This chain uses TRBV27 with TRBJ1-5; a possible D gene is TRBD1 (5 bases). Trimming stripped 2 bases from V and 4 bases from J, with 12 bases between. The CDR3 spans 15 residues. CDR1 and CDR2 (germline): MNHEY, SMNVEV (reference sequence). The CDR3 DNA reads TGTGCCAGCAGTTTAATGGGGGTCAGAAATCAGCCCCAGCATTTT. Translation: CASSLMGVRNQPQHF.

This clonotype was seen a handful of times. V gene TRBV10-1 combines with J gene TRBJ2-3; D call uncertain. Germline loops: CDR1 WNHNN, CDR2 SYGVQD (reference sequence). The V end was cut by 4 bases, the J end by 6 bases, with 14 bases between. CDR3 length: 14 residues. The CDR3 DNA is TGCGCCAGCAGTGCAACGCAACGGTGGGATACGCAGTATTTT. It yields the protein CASSATQRWDTQYF.

To note about this clonotype: A read error may produce the germline difference seen at one junction end. CDR3 in DNA: TGTGCCAGCAGTTACGGACTTTCAGGGTCTGAAGCTTTCTTT. The encoded protein is CASSYGLSGSEAFF. The chain combines TRBV5-1 with TRBJ1-1, with a tentative D call TRBD1 (5 bases). The V gene's germline CDR1 is SGHRS and CDR2 YFSETQ. This CDR3 region has 14 residues.

This clonotype was counted at least ten times. This rearrangement joins TRBV19 to TRBJ2-4; the D gene is possibly TRBD2 (6 bases). CDR1 and CDR2 (germline): LNHDA, SQIVND (reference sequence). This CDR3 is built from 14 residues. The V end lost 3 bases, the J end lost 6 bases, and 12 bases lay between the germline ends. CDR3 region: CASSIAGQGNIQYF. CDR3 bases: TGTGCCAGTAGTATTGCGGGGCAAGGAAACATTCAGTACTTC.

This clonotype was picked up many times. The chain uses TRBV12-3 or TRBV12-4 and TRBJ1-2; tentative D call: TRBD1 (5 bases). The CDR3 sequence is 13 residues long. V shed 3 bases and J shed 4 bases, with 9 bases lying between them. Here the CDR3 reads CASSFGGTYGYTF. The DNA of the CDR3 is TGTGCCAGCAGTTTCGGGGGGACCTATGGCTACACCTTC.

V and J are TRBV7-9 and TRBJ2-3, with TRBD1 as a possible D gene (6 bases). V was cut by 1 base and J by 2 bases, with 28 bases left in between. The CDR3 runs to 21 residues. Germline lookup yields CDR1 SEHNR and CDR2 FQNEAQ (reference sequence). The CDR3 nucleotides read TGTGCCAGCAGCTTAGGGAAGGTTAGGGGGACGATCTATGAAAACACAGATACGCAGTATTTT. Translation gives CASSLGKVRGTIYENTDTQYF.

The chain couples TRBV2 to TRBJ2-2; D is unclear. Per the germline V gene, CDR1 is SNHLY and CDR2 is FYNNEI. V lost 4 bases, J lost 6 bases, and 9 bases lay in between. The CDR3 has 13 amino acids. The CDR3 region has the DNA TGTGCCAGCAGTGCAGGCGGTCCCGGGGAGCTGTTTTTT. Translation: CASSAGGPGELFF.

The chain combines TRBV29-1 with TRBJ1-1; the D is unclear. V was cut by 4 bases and J by 3 bases, with 9 bases left in between. This CDR3 region has 12 residues. Germline V gene lookup returns CDR1 SQVTM and CDR2 ANQGSEA. The CDR3 is CSVGHEHTEAFF. The CDR3 bases are TGCAGCGTTGGTCATGAACACACTGAAGCTTTCTTT. The full variable domain, its missing parts supplied by reference TRBV29-1 and TRBJ1-1, is SAVISQKPSRDICQRGTSLTIQCQVDSQVTMMFWYRQQPGQSLTLIATANQGSEATYESGFVIDKFPISRPNLTFSTLTVSNMSPEDSSIYLCSVGHEHTEAFFGQGTRLTVV.

The gene calls are TRBV15 and TRBJ2-5; maybe TRBD1 (6 bases). V lost 0 bases to trimming and J lost 3 bases, with 11 bases between them. This CDR3 comprises 15 residues. In germline, CDR1 is LNHNV, CDR2 YYDKDF (reference sequence). The CDR3 here is CATSREGRQEETQYF. CDR3 in DNA: TGTGCCACCAGCAGAGAGGGTCGACAGGAAGAGACCCAGTACTTC. The complete variable domain, with remaining parts taken from reference TRBV15 and TRBJ2-5, reads DAMVIQNPRYQVTQFGKPVTLSCSQTLNHNVMYWYQQKSSQAPKLLFHYYDKDFNNEADTPDNFQSRRPNTSFCFLDIRSPGLGDTAMYLCATSREGRQEETQYFGPGTRLLVL.

The chain joins TRBV7-9 to TRBJ2-1; 10 bases fit TRBD2. V dropped 5 bases and J dropped 8; count of bases not matched to a gene: 6. Germline V lookup: CDR1 SEHNR, CDR2 FQNEAQ (reference sequence). CDR3 length equals 14 residues. The CDR3 spells CASSHDSGGYEQFF. CDR3 DNA sequence: TGTGCCAGCAGCCACGATAGCGGGGGGTATGAGCAGTTCTTC.

This clonotype was seen a handful of times. A read error is possible here, since a much larger clone lies one base away. This rearrangement joins TRBV7-2 to TRBJ2-7, with a possible D match to TRBD1 (6 bases). The CDR3 length is 13 residues. Looked up from germline, CDR1 is SGHTA and CDR2 is FQGNSA. The CDR3, as DNA: TGTGCCAGCAGACTCCGACAGGCCTACAAGCAGTACTTC. It codes for CASRLRQAYKQYF.

V gene TRBV4-3 combines with J gene TRBJ2-7; D may be TRBD1 or TRBD2 (6 bases each). Germline V gene lookup returns CDR1 LGHNA and CDR2 YSLEER. This CDR3 is built from 14 residues. V gave up 1 base and J gave up 2 bases, with 9 bases separating them. The DNA for the CDR3 is TGCGCCAGCAGCCAAGTAGGGGGGACCTACGAGCAGTACTTC. Translation gives CASSQVGGTYEQYF.